The 15 T cell receptor beta chains below come from one sample, sequenced in a study of blood T cell repertoires in COVID-19. Profiled with immunoSEQ multiplex PCR; TCRdb holds only in-frame clones, not every one. The data hold more than 150,000 clones, with roughly 82% observed a single time. The specimen was peripheral blood. The receptors stem from a woman in her 30s with acute or convalescent COVID-19.

The V and J genes are TRBV2 and TRBJ1-1; D is unresolved. Per germline, CDR1 SNHLY and CDR2 FYNNEI. This CDR3 region has 13 residues. V lost 7 bases to trimming and J lost 0 bases, with 9 bases between them. CDR3 residues: CASTGRLNTEAFF. DNA of the CDR3: TGTGCCAGCACAGGCAGGCTGAACACTGAAGCTTTCTTT.

CDR3 bases: TGTGCCAGCAGCCCCCCCCGGCAGGGGTACCATGGCTACACCTTC. Its protein is CASSPPRQGYHGYTF. The chain recombines TRBV7-2 with TRBJ1-2; D possibly corresponds to TRBD1 (6 bases). CDR1 SGHTA and CDR2 FQGNSA come from the germline V gene. This CDR3 is 15 amino acids long. V was trimmed by 5 bases and J by 6 bases, leaving 19 bases between them.

The chain uses TRBV28 and TRBJ2-7; perhaps TRBD2 as D (8 bases). CDR1 and CDR2 (germline): MDHEN, SYDVKM. The CDR3 covers 16 residues. Trimming removed 7 bases at V and 6 bases at J, with 25 bases between. In nucleotides, the CDR3 is TGTGCCAGCAACAGGGGTTCCGGGACTAGAGTATCCGAGCAGTACTTC. Residues: CASNRGSGTRVSEQYF.

This chain uses TRBV18 with TRBJ2-3; D is possibly TRBD2 (5 bases). The CDR3 covers 14 residues. V was clipped by 3 bases and J by 1 base, with 8 bases between them. The V gene's germline CDR1 is KGHSH and CDR2 LQKENI. The CDR3 is CASSPPRGTDTQYF. The CDR3 DNA sequence: TGTGCCAGCTCACCCCCGAGGGGCACAGATACGCAGTATTTT.

The table lists this clone with a few counts. The chain employs TRBV5-4 and TRBJ2-7; the match to TRBD1 covers 8 bases. The CDR3 has 14 amino acids. After removal of 1 base from V and 7 bases from J, the junction contained 7 bases not matched to a gene. Germline CDR1 is SGHNT and CDR2 is YYREEE (reference sequence). CDR3 in amino acids: CASSLRTGSREQYF. CDR3 coding DNA: TGTGCCAGCAGCTTGAGGACAGGGAGCCGTGAGCAGTACTTC.

The CDR3 nucleotides are TGTGCCAGCACCCGTCCACAGGGACCTGGCTATGGCTACACCTTC. Its protein is CASTRPQGPGYGYTF. The rearrangement uses TRBV6-5 and TRBJ1-2; possibly TRBD1 for D (6 bases). The length of the CDR3 is 15 residues. Germline-derived CDR1 and CDR2 are MNHEY and SVGAGI. The V gene lost 7 bases and the J gene lost 4 bases, with 19 bases spanning the gap.

This sequence joins TRBV2 and TRBJ2-1; 8 bases align to TRBD1. V shed 4 bases and J 7 bases; nucleotides not matched to a gene: 6. CDR1 is SNHLY and CDR2 is FYNNEI in the germline V gene. The CDR3 sequence is 14 residues long. CDR3 in amino acids: CASSVQGVVNEQFF. Written as DNA, the CDR3 is TGTGCCAGCAGTGTACAGGGGGTCGTTAATGAGCAGTTCTTC.

The chain employs TRBV13 and TRBJ1-1, with TRBD1 matching over 10 bases. CDR3 length: 16 residues. Germline trimming cut 5 bases from V and 7 bases from J; bases unmatched to any gene: 13. Germline CDR1 and CDR2: PRHDT and FYEKMQ (reference sequence). The CDR3 nucleotides read TGTGCCAGCAGCCGGGACAGGGGATTAATGGGTCTTGAAGCTTTCTTT. Encoded protein: CASSRDRGLMGLEAFF.

The rearrangement uses TRBV11-2 and TRBJ1-2, with 8 bases identical to TRBD1. Germline trimming cut 5 bases from V and 7 bases from J; bases unmatched to any gene: 9. Germline V gene lookup returns CDR1 SGHAT and CDR2 FQNNGV. The CDR3 is 14 residues long. CDR3 protein: CASSTQGQGGGYTF. For the CDR3, the DNA is TGTGCCAGCAGCACGCAAGGACAGGGTGGTGGCTACACCTTC.

The V gene is TRBV30, the J gene TRBJ1-2, with a tentative D call TRBD1 (5 bases). Per germline, CDR1 GTSNPN and CDR2 SVGIG (reference sequence). The CDR3 runs 14 residues. Trimming pared 0 bases from V and 4 bases from J, leaving 12 bases between. Written as DNA, the CDR3 is TGTGCCTGGAGTGTACGTCAGGGCGGCTATGGCTACACCTTC. Its protein is CAWSVRQGGYGYTF.

In its sample, this clone was seen once. V gene TRBV5-1 combines with J gene TRBJ2-1; 8 positions match TRBD2. This CDR3 contains 15 residues. CDR1 and CDR2 (germline): SGHRS, YFSETQ. Trimming took 0 bases from V and 9 from J; bases not matched to a gene: 8. As DNA, the CDR3 is TGCGCCAGCAGCTTGGGTTTCGGGAGGGCCGGTGAGCAGTTCTTC. Amino acid sequence: CASSLGFGRAGEQFF.

The V and J genes are TRBV27 and TRBJ1-2; no firm D call. V dropped 4 bases and J dropped 2 bases, with 8 bases sitting between them. CDR3 length: 13 amino acids. Germline V gives CDR1 MNHEY, CDR2 SMNVEV (reference sequence). In DNA form, the CDR3 reads TGTGCCAGCAGTTCACAGAACAACTATGGCTACACCTTC. Amino acids: CASSSQNNYGYTF.

The CDR3 here is CASSLGEGMDTQYF. CDR3 DNA: TGCGCCAGCAGCTTGGGGGAGGGGATGGATACGCAGTATTTT. V is TRBV5-1 and J is TRBJ2-3, with 7 bases identical to TRBD2. V shed 0 bases and J 6 bases; nucleotides not matched to a gene: 4. The CDR3 has 14 amino acids. Per germline, CDR1 SGHRS and CDR2 YFSETQ.

The genes are TRBV21-1 and TRBJ2-2; TRBD1 is taken as the D call from the table, unchecked against the DNA. TRBV21-1 is a pseudogene segment. CDR3 size: 18 residues. This CDR3 is CASSKAHGNRGLTGELFF. The CDR3 DNA reads as TGTGCCAGCAGCAAAGCCCACGGGAACAGGGGGCTTACCGGGGAGCTGTTTTTT.

V is TRBV12-3 or TRBV12-4 and J is TRBJ1-2; TRBD1 is a possible D gene (5 bases). This CDR3 contains 13 residues. The V gene lost 6 bases and the J gene lost 8 bases, with 16 bases spanning the gap. The CDR3 region is CASSYPQGRGYTF. CDR3 nucleotide sequence: TGTGCCAGCAGCTACCCTCAGGGAAGAGGCTACACCTTC.